The 15 T cell receptor beta chains below all came from one sample that was sequenced in a study of cytomegalovirus exposure and HLA in healthy donors (dated by TCRdb to between 2016 and 2019). Library creation used the immunoSEQ multiplex PCR assay. TCRdb provides this immuneACCESS table in a form limited to in-frame rearrangements. Some clones are lacking; in checked studies, under half of them reflect an unresolved V gene, and why the rest are absent is not known. The sample profile shows 150,000 to 200,000 clones; about 82% of them were found once. The ten top clones hold more than 1.4% of the sample. The specimen was PBMCs. The source of these receptors is a woman younger than 35 in good health and CMV-seronegative.

J is TRBJ2-3 and V is TRBV9; 7 positions match TRBD2. CDR1 SGDLS and CDR2 YYNGEE come from the germline V gene. Unmatched junction bases numbered 5, after V lost 2 bases and J lost 2 bases. This CDR3 is 15 amino acids long. As DNA, the CDR3 is TGTGCCAGCAGCGTGAGGGACTATTACACAGATACGCAGTATTTT. It specifies CASSVRDYYTDTQYF. The full variable domain, in which reference TRBV9 and TRBJ2-3 provide the parts outside the CDR3, is DSGVTQTPKHLITATGQRVTLRCSPRSGDLSVYWYQQSLDQGLQFLIQYYNGEERAKGNILERFSAQQFPDLHSELNLSSLELGDSALYFCASSVRDYYTDTQYFGPGTRLTVL.

For this clone: Other DNA sequences of this sample code for an identical CDR3. The chain uses TRBV5-1 and TRBJ2-5; TRBD2 aligns across 7 bases. Germline trimming cut 2 bases from V and 1 base from J; bases unmatched to any gene: 2. Germline lookup yields CDR1 SGHRS and CDR2 YFSETQ. The CDR3 has 14 amino acids. CDR3 sequence reads: CASSLAGTQETQYF. The CDR3 coding sequence is TGCGCCAGCAGCTTAGCGGGGACCCAAGAGACCCAGTACTTC.

The genes are TRBV5-4 and TRBJ2-3; 7 nucleotides match TRBD2. The ends lost 1 base at V and 1 base at J; junction bases unmatched: 3. CDR1 and CDR2 (germline): SGHNT, YYREEE (reference sequence). There are 15 residues in the CDR3. Here the CDR3 reads CASSLTSVGTDTQYF. The CDR3 DNA is TGTGCCAGCAGCTTGACTAGCGTGGGCACAGATACGCAGTATTTT.

The V gene is TRBV2, the J gene TRBJ1-5; D is perhaps TRBD1 (6 bases). V was pared by 6 bases and J by 5 bases, with 17 bases between. This CDR3 region has 15 residues. From germline, CDR1 is SNHLY and CDR2 FYNNEI. The CDR3, as DNA: TGTGCCAGCAGGGAACAGGGAATTGAACATCAGCCCCAGCATTTT. Its translation: CASREQGIEHQPQHF.

The chain carries TRBV2 and TRBJ2-7; 12 bases fit TRBD1. Per germline, CDR1 SNHLY and CDR2 FYNNEI. The CDR3 loop spans 20 amino acids. The J segment lost 1 base and the V segment lost 1 base, leaving 14 bases of the junction unmatched. CDR3 in amino acids: CASSEGGSWDRGPESYEQYF. The CDR3 region has the DNA TGTGCCAGCAGTGAAGGGGGGTCTTGGGACAGGGGGCCCGAGTCCTACGAGCAGTACTTC.

The gene calls are TRBV10-3 and TRBJ1-1; 7 bases map to TRBD1. Germline CDR1 ENHRY, CDR2 SYGVKD. The CDR3 covers 13 residues. V was pared by 7 bases and J by 0 bases, with 2 bases of the junction left unmatched. This CDR3 reads CAITDRVNTEAFF. The DNA for the CDR3 is TGTGCCATCACAGACAGGGTGAACACTGAAGCTTTCTTT.

The chain recombines TRBV7-9 with TRBJ1-1, with D uncertain. The CDR3 spans 13 residues. The germline V gene has CDR1 SEHNR and CDR2 FQNEAQ (reference sequence). Trimming took off 6 bases at V and 1 base at J, with 9 bases between the two ends. CDR3 residues: CASSAQRNTEAFF. DNA of the CDR3: TGTGCCAGCAGTGCACAGAGGAACACTGAAGCTTTCTTT.

The rearrangement joins TRBV16 to TRBJ1-5; TRBD1 might be the D (6 bases). V lost 6 bases to trimming and J lost 4 bases, with 13 bases between them. This CDR3 contains 14 residues. CDR1 and CDR2 (germline): KGHSY, FQNENV. The CDR3 sequence is CASSQNQGNQPQHF. CDR3 coding DNA: TGTGCCAGCAGTCAAAACCAGGGGAATCAGCCCCAGCATTTT.

CDR3 amino acids: CASSLAWDRGTEAFF. The CDR3 DNA is TGTGCCAGCAGCTTAGCGTGGGACAGGGGGACTGAAGCTTTCTTT. The chain links TRBV11-1 to TRBJ1-1; 11 bases align to TRBD1. This CDR3 spans 15 amino acids. The ends lost 0 bases at V and 5 bases at J; junction bases unmatched: 2. Germline-derived CDR1 and CDR2 are SGHAT and FQDESV (reference sequence). Together with reference TRBV11-1 and TRBJ1-1, the CDR3 gives the full variable domain: EAEVAQSPRYKITEKSQAVAFWCDPISGHATLYWYRQILGQGPELLVQFQDESVVDDSQLPKDRFSAERLKGVDSTLKIQPAELGDSAMYLCASSLAWDRGTEAFFGQGTRLTVV.

V usage is TRBV27 and J usage is TRBJ1-2; 9 nucleotides line up with TRBD1. Per the germline V gene, CDR1 is MNHEY and CDR2 is SMNVEV (reference sequence). After removal of 5 bases from V and 6 bases from J, the junction contained 10 bases not matched to a gene. This CDR3 is built from 15 residues. Here the CDR3 DNA reads TGTGCCAGCAGTCCTAGCCTTACAGGGGGCAATGGCTACACCTTC. It is translated as CASSPSLTGGNGYTF.

The rearrangement joins TRBV7-6 to TRBJ2-1, with 7 bases aligning to TRBD2. Germline V gene data show CDR1 as SGHVS and CDR2 as FNYEAQ. The junction had 11 bases not matched to a gene; V was cut back by 5 bases and J by 4 bases. The CDR3 extends over 16 amino acids. The CDR3 coding sequence is TGTGCCAGCAGCAGTCGGGGCGCGGGGGAATACAATGAGCAGTTCTTC. Translated, it gives CASSSRGAGEYNEQFF.

The DNA for the CDR3 is TGTGCCAGCAGCCTAACGGGGGACAGGGGGCCCCATGGCTACACCTTC. This sequence encodes CASSLTGDRGPHGYTF. The genes are TRBV7-9 and TRBJ1-2; 12 bases agree with TRBD1. Per germline, CDR1 SEHNR and CDR2 FQNEAQ (reference sequence). After removal of 5 bases from V and 6 bases from J, the junction contained 10 bases not matched to a gene. The CDR3 loop spans 16 amino acids. Filled out from reference TRBV7-9 and TRBJ1-2, the complete variable domain reads DTGVSQNPRHKITKRGQNVTFRCDPISEHNRLYWYRQTLGQGPEFLTYFQNEAQLEKSRLLSDRFSAERPKGSFSTLEIQRTEQGDSAMYLCASSLTGDRGPHGYTFGSGTRLTVV.

The chain carries TRBV18 and TRBJ1-5; 7 positions match TRBD1. With 4 bases clipped from V and 7 bases from J, the junction kept 7 bases outside the gene matches. The CDR3 covers 14 residues. Germline V gene sequence: CDR1 KGHSH, CDR2 LQKENI. CDR3 loop: CASSLQGEGQPQHF. For the CDR3, the DNA is TGTGCCAGCTCACTCCAGGGGGAAGGCCAGCCCCAGCATTTT.

This chain uses TRBV10-1 with TRBJ2-1; 11 positions match TRBD1. V shed 4 bases and J 9 bases; nucleotides not matched to a gene: 5. CDR1 and CDR2 (germline): WNHNN, SYGVQD (reference sequence). The CDR3 contains 14 residues. The CDR3 reads CASSGTGGAGEQFF. The CDR3 DNA reads TGCGCCAGCAGTGGGACAGGGGGCGCGGGTGAGCAGTTCTTC.

DNA of the CDR3: TGTGCCAGCAGAGGAGGACAGGCTCAGGGTCAGCCCCAGCATTTT. Translating it yields CASRGGQAQGQPQHF. V is TRBV6-1 and J is TRBJ1-5; 7 bases align to TRBD1. This CDR3 has 15 amino acids. Trimming took 6 bases from V and 6 from J; bases not matched to a gene: 11. The V gene's germline CDR1 is MNHNS and CDR2 SASEGT.